The 27 T cell receptor beta chains given below trace back to one sample, sequenced in a study of graft-versus-host responses after intestinal transplantation. These TCRs are of unknown antigen specificity. The method was immunoSEQ multiplex PCR; TCRdb's version includes in-frame clones alone and lacks a portion of them. The data hold some 120,000 clones, with just over 90% observed a single time. The source material was unstimulated CD4+ T cells sorted from spleen or lymph node cells, sampled before intestinal transplant. The receptors were gathered from a human donor who received an intestinal transplant.

This chain joins TRBV11-1 and TRBJ2-7; TRBD2 might be the D (6 bases). CDR3 length equals 16 residues. Trimming cost V 1 base and J 4 bases, with 17 bases left between them. CDR1 and CDR2 (germline): SGHAT, FQDESV (reference sequence). The CDR3 here is CASSLGGLTNIYEQYF. Here the CDR3 DNA reads TGTGCCAGCAGCTTAGGAGGACTAACGAACATATACGAGCAGTACTTC.

The genes are TRBV9 and TRBJ1-2; D ambiguous. With 0 bases removed from V and 4 bases from J, the gap between germline ends came to 7 bases. Germline V gene lookup returns CDR1 SGDLS and CDR2 YYNGEE. The CDR3 is 13 residues long. Here the CDR3 DNA reads TGTGCCAGCAGCGTAGGGGCGGGCTATGGCTACACCTTC. This gives the protein CASSVGAGYGYTF.

The chain links TRBV6-1 to TRBJ2-1, with D possibly TRBD2 on 6 matching bases. Germline V gene sequence: CDR1 MNHNS, CDR2 SASEGT. V lost 4 bases and J lost 5, with 18 bases in between. CDR3 length: 16 residues. CDR3 in DNA: TGTGCCAGCAGTGCCGCTCTAGCGCTCATTAACAATGAGCAGTTCTTC. Its protein product is CASSAALALINNEQFF.

The CDR3 nucleotides are TGTGCCAGCAGTCCAGGGACAGCCCTAACTTTCTTCTATGGCTACACCTTC. This encodes CASSPGTALTFFYGYTF. The chain combines TRBV28 with TRBJ1-2; 7 bases match TRBD1. The CDR3 consists of 17 residues. Germline V gene sequence: CDR1 MDHEN, CDR2 SYDVKM. The trim removed 5 bases at V and 4 bases at J, leaving 16 bases unmatched.

This clone was detected only once. The chain combines TRBV7-6 with TRBJ1-1; perhaps TRBD1 as D (5 bases). Germline CDR1 and CDR2: SGHVS and FNYEAQ. V was trimmed by 1 base and J by 1 base, leaving 13 bases between them. This CDR3 is 16 amino acids long. In DNA, the CDR3 is TGTGCCAGCAGCTTAGAACAGGTACTACGGAACACTGAAGCTTTCTTT. Encoded protein: CASSLEQVLRNTEAFF.

The rearrangement uses TRBV11-2 and TRBJ2-1; 8 nucleotides match TRBD2. In germline, CDR1 is SGHAT, CDR2 FQNNGV. CDR3 size: 16 residues. J lost 7 bases, V lost 4 bases, and 12 bases had no gene match. In DNA, the CDR3 is TGTGCCAGCAGCTATAACGGCGGGAGGTATGGGAATGAGCAGTTCTTC. Amino acid sequence: CASSYNGGRYGNEQFF.

CDR3 sequence (DNA): TGCAGTGCTAGGGCATCGGAGACCCAGTACTTC. The encoded protein is CSARASETQYF. This chain connects TRBV20-1 to TRBJ2-5, with D uncertain. In germline, CDR1 is DFQATT, CDR2 SNEGSKA (reference sequence). Deletions cut 3 bases from V and 5 bases from J, with 7 bases between. This CDR3 has 11 amino acids.

The CDR3 here is CSVLPGLAGGSDTQYF. The CDR3 DNA follows: TGCAGCGTTCTACCGGGACTAGCGGGAGGGAGTGATACGCAGTATTTT. This chain connects TRBV29-1 to TRBJ2-3, with TRBD2 identical over 16 bases. V gave up 5 bases and J gave up 6 bases; unmatched junction bases: 8. Germline V gives CDR1 SQVTM, CDR2 ANQGSEA. CDR3 size: 16 residues.

This chain connects TRBV7-8 to TRBJ1-6, with TRBD1 as a possible D gene (5 bases). The V gene's germline CDR1 is SGHVS and CDR2 FQNEAQ. CDR3 length: 16 residues. Trimming took off 2 bases at V and 7 bases at J, with 15 bases between the two ends. The CDR3 sequence is CASSLRAGEGNSPLHF. The CDR3 DNA reads as TGTGCCAGCAGCTTACGTGCGGGGGAAGGGAATTCACCCCTCCACTTT. The complete variable domain, with remaining parts taken from reference TRBV7-8 and TRBJ1-6, reads GAGVSQSPRYKVAKRGQDVALRCDPISGHVSLFWYQQALGQGPEFLTYFQNEAQLDKSGLPSDRFFAERPEGSVSTLKIQRTQQEDSAVYLCASSLRAGEGNSPLHFGNGTRLTVT.

The gene calls are TRBV30 and TRBJ1-4; 12 bases map to TRBD1. CDR3 length: 19 amino acids. Germline CDR1 GTSNPN, CDR2 SVGIG (reference sequence). The ends lost 0 bases at V and 4 bases at J; junction bases unmatched: 12. CDR3 in DNA: TGTGCCTGGAGTGTCCAAGACCGGGACAGGGGGCATGGTAATGAAAAACTGTTTTTT. Translating it yields CAWSVQDRDRGHGNEKLFF.

This chain links TRBV25-1 with TRBJ2-1; D gene ambiguous. The germline gives CDR1 MGHDK, CDR2 SYGVNS. This CDR3 has 13 amino acids. Deletions cut 5 bases from V and 0 bases from J, with 5 bases between. DNA of the CDR3: TGTGCCAGCAGTTCCAGCTCCTACAATGAGCAGTTCTTC. Translation gives CASSSSSYNEQFF.

The chain is built from TRBV5-6 and TRBJ2-1; D may be TRBD1 (6 bases). This CDR3 has 16 residues. Germline values: CDR1 SGHDT, CDR2 YYEEEE. V lost 4 bases and J 4 bases, leaving 18 bases between the germline ends. The CDR3 here is CASSLRQVIEYNEQFF. The CDR3 DNA follows: TGTGCCAGCAGCCTGCGACAGGTTATAGAGTACAATGAGCAGTTCTTC.

In DNA form, the CDR3 reads TGTGCCAGCAGTCTGGGACAGGGGTACTATGGCTACACCTTC. Amino acids: CASSLGQGYYGYTF. The chain uses TRBV28 and TRBJ1-2; 10 positions agree with TRBD1. V shed 5 bases, J shed 3 bases, and the junction held 3 bases outside the gene matches. In germline, CDR1 is MDHEN, CDR2 SYDVKM. The CDR3 is 14 residues long.

V and J are TRBV27 and TRBJ2-5, with D tentatively TRBD1 (6 bases). This CDR3 region has 17 residues. V lost 1 base, J lost 1 base, and 16 bases lay in between. Looked up from germline, CDR1 is MNHEY and CDR2 is SMNVEV (reference sequence). The CDR3 here is CASSLYSKDSIQETQYF. DNA for the CDR3: TGTGCCAGCAGTTTATACAGCAAGGACAGCATCCAAGAGACCCAGTACTTC.

The genes are TRBV25-1 and TRBJ2-7; no clear D. The CDR3 covers 14 residues. V shed 8 bases and J shed 3 bases, with 17 bases lying between them. Looked up from germline, CDR1 is MGHDK and CDR2 is SYGVNS. The CDR3 DNA reads as TGTGCCAGCGGCCCAGGTGTAGAAGGCTACGAGCAGTACTTC. This codes for CASGPGVEGYEQYF.

The gene calls are TRBV5-4 and TRBJ2-5; D uncertain. The end of the DNA aligns better with TRBJ2-7, so the J call may be wrong. The germline V gene has CDR1 SGHNT and CDR2 YYREEE (reference sequence). This CDR3 spans 13 amino acids. DNA for the CDR3: TGTGCCAGCAGCTCCTCTTGGTGGGGCGAGCAGTACTTC. Amino acid sequence: CASSSSWWGEQYF.

The chain employs TRBV5-8 and TRBJ1-4; no clear D gene. Trimming stripped 5 bases from V and 7 bases from J, with 15 bases between. This CDR3 spans 14 amino acids. Germline V lookup: CDR1 SGHTS, CDR2 YDEGEE. The CDR3 here is CASRAGERLEKLFF. The CDR3 nucleotides are TGTGCCAGCAGGGCTGGGGAGAGGCTTGAAAAACTGTTTTTT.

The rearrangement links TRBV9 to TRBJ2-6; D not resolved. Trimming took off 4 bases at V and 1 base at J, with 9 bases between the two ends. Germline loops: CDR1 SGDLS, CDR2 YYNGEE. There are 15 residues in the CDR3. The CDR3 loop is CASSPYLSGANVLTF. In DNA, the CDR3 is TGTGCCAGCAGCCCCTACTTATCTGGGGCCAACGTCCTGACTTTC.

This rearrangement joins TRBV2 to TRBJ2-5, with 8 bases that match TRBD2. The CDR3 runs to 15 residues. The trim removed 4 bases at V and 0 bases at J, leaving 4 bases unmatched. Germline CDR1 is SNHLY and CDR2 is FYNNEI. The CDR3 region has the DNA TGTGCCAGCAGTGCCGCTAGCGGGTACCAAGAGACCCAGTACTTC. Translating it yields CASSAASGYQETQYF. Full variable domain (outside the CDR3, taken from reference TRBV2 and TRBJ2-5): EPEVTQTPSHQVTQMGQEVILRCVPISNHLYFYWYRQILGQKVEFLVSFYNNEISEKSEIFDDQFSVERPDGSNFTLKIRSTKLEDSAMYFCASSAASGYQETQYFGPGTRLLVL.

This clone was counted a single time. CDR3 amino acids: CASSSLAGGYNEQFF. The CDR3 bases are TGTGCCAGCAGCTCACTAGCGGGAGGCTACAATGAGCAGTTCTTC. The chain uses TRBV7-3 and TRBJ2-1; 12 bases match TRBD2. The germline V gene encodes CDR1 SGHTA and CDR2 FQGTGA. The CDR3 totals 15 residues. The V gene end was trimmed by 4 bases and the J gene end by 3 bases; junction bases not matched to a gene: 1.

CDR3 bases: TGCGCCAGCAGCCAAGACTCAGGTGGAGGGGCTTCACCCCTCCACTTT. Translating it yields CASSQDSGGGASPLHF. V and J are TRBV4-3 and TRBJ1-6, with D tentatively TRBD1 (5 bases). V was shortened by 0 bases and J by 9 bases, with 15 bases between the two germline ends. Per the germline V gene, CDR1 is LGHNA and CDR2 is YSLEER. The CDR3 loop spans 16 amino acids.

V usage is TRBV28 and J usage is TRBJ2-7; D possibly corresponds to TRBD2 (6 bases). From germline, CDR1 is MDHEN and CDR2 SYDVKM. Trimming cost V 5 bases and J 2 bases, with 19 bases left between them. The CDR3 runs to 16 residues. The CDR3 DNA reads TGTGCCAGCAGTAGTCCCGGGGGTACAGTGCCCTACGAGCAGTACTTC. Its protein product is CASSSPGGTVPYEQYF.

The rearrangement links TRBV6-6 to TRBJ2-5; D unresolved. The CDR3 totals 13 residues. Trimming pared 2 bases from V and 3 bases from J, leaving 7 bases between. CDR1 and CDR2 from the germline V gene are MNHNY and SVGAGI (reference sequence). The CDR3 DNA is TGTGCCAGCAGTTACCACAACGAAGAGACCCAGTACTTC. It translates to CASSYHNEETQYF.

V gene TRBV7-2 combines with J gene TRBJ1-1, with TRBD1 matching over 7 bases. The CDR3 contains 16 residues. Germline loops: CDR1 SGHTA, CDR2 FQGNSA. J lost 1 base, V lost 2 bases, and 7 bases had no gene match. CDR3 region: CASSLYPYRGNTEAFF. The CDR3 DNA follows: TGTGCCAGCAGCTTATATCCATACAGGGGGAACACTGAAGCTTTCTTT.

The chain combines TRBV5-4 with TRBJ2-7; D call uncertain. The CDR3 sequence is 16 residues long. Trimming left V 0 bases short and J 1 base short, with 14 bases between. Germline values: CDR1 SGHNT, CDR2 YYREEE (reference sequence). For the CDR3, the DNA is TGTGCCAGCAGCTTGGAGGCAGGCAAATCTTCCTACGAGCAGTACTTC. Translated, it gives CASSLEAGKSSYEQYF. The full variable domain, with the rest looked up from reference TRBV5-4 and TRBJ2-7, is ETGVTQSPTHLIKTRGQQVTLRCSSQSGHNTVSWYQQALGQGPQFIFQYYREEENGRGNFPPRFSGLQFPNYSSELNVNALELDDSALYLCASSLEAGKSSYEQYFGPGTRLTVT.

This chain joins TRBV29-1 and TRBJ1-1; D is unresolved. The CDR3 runs to 14 residues. Trimming stripped 4 bases from V and 1 base from J, with 13 bases between. Germline V gene data show CDR1 as SQVTM and CDR2 as ANQGSEA. CDR3 in DNA: TGCAGCGTTGTGGTGCGACACGGGAACACTGAAGCTTTCTTT. It specifies CSVVVRHGNTEAFF.

V usage is TRBV6-5 and J usage is TRBJ2-7; 9 bases map to TRBD1. Germline-derived CDR1 and CDR2 are MNHEY and SVGAGI. The CDR3 consists of 14 residues. J was trimmed by 0 bases and V by 7 bases; bases with no gene match: 4. CDR3 amino acids: CASTETGGSYEQYF. The CDR3 nucleotides read TGTGCCAGCACGGAGACAGGGGGCTCCTACGAGCAGTACTTC.